A selection of T cell receptor beta chains follows, all from one sample in a study of regulatory T cells in long-lasting Graves disease. TCRdb redid the calling of the multiplex PCR reads with MiXCR, one entry per CDR3 protein. Of 600,000 to 650,000 distinct CDR3 sequences listed, roughly 16% are singletons. This same sample was also part of a study on T cells in Graves' hyperthyroidism and ophthalmopathy.

The sample in question was peripheral blood mononuclear cells (PBMCs), obtained at new diagnosis, from a patient treated with antithyroid drugs. Receptors originate from a woman aged 25 to 39 with Graves disease. CDR3s include the opening cysteine and the closing phenylalanine or tryptophan. A D gene is named only where the DNA matches it firmly. Size tells how often a clone was seen (once, few, many) or the class of an expanded clone, and some rows leave it out.

d_call | clone_size | j_call | v_call | cdr3_aa | cdr3_nt
- | few | TRBJ1-5 | TRBV19 | CASSIDLSTRGSNQPQHF | TGTGCCAGTAGTATAGATCTATCGACACGAGGAAGCAATCAGCCCCAGCATTTT
- | - | TRBJ2-7 | TRBV7-3 | CASSLSGGTSVEQYF | TGTGCCAGCAGCTTATCCGGCGGAACCTCCGTCGAGCAGTACTTC
TRBD1 | - | TRBJ1-5 | TRBV19 | CASSETGNKPQHF | TGTGCCAGTAGTGAGACAGGGAACAAGCCCCAGCATTTT
- | - | TRBJ2-5 | TRBV20-1 | CSASSGSQETQYF | TGCAGTGCTAGCTCCGGATCCCAAGAGACCCAGTACTTC
- | many | TRBJ2-2 | TRBV7-9 | CASSAGDSAW | TGTGCCAGCAGCGCCGGGGACTCCGCGTGG
- | - | TRBJ2-1 | TRBV2 | CASSEAGLAVYNEQFF | TGTGCCAGCAGTGAAGCTGGCTTAGCCGTCTACAATGAGCAGTTCTTC
- | many | TRBJ2-6 | TRBV15 | CATSRDLSLSGANVLTF | TGTGCCACCAGCAGAGATCTATCCCTCTCTGGGGCCAACGTCCTGACTTTC
TRBD2 | - | TRBJ2-2 | TRBV5-1 | CASSMIAGAVTGELFF | TGCGCCAGCAGCATGATAGCGGGAGCGGTCACCGGGGAGCTGTTTTTT
- | many | TRBJ1-1 | TRBV13 | CASSLSRYTEAFF | TGTGCCAGCAGCTTAAGCAGATACACTGAAGCTTTCTTT
- | many | TRBJ1-2 | TRBV7-8 | CASSRPGWGAIANYGYTF | TGTGCCAGCAGCCGACCGGGGTGGGGGGCCATAGCTAACTATGGCTACACCTTC
TRBD1 | many | TRBJ1-1 | TRBV28 | CASSPSRQGARGTEAFF | TGTGCCAGCAGTCCCAGCCGACAGGGGGCTAGGGGCACTGAAGCTTTCTTT
TRBD2 | many | TRBJ2-1 | TRBV3-1 | CASSLFYQPTSGRDEQFF | TGTGCCAGCAGCCTATTTTACCAACCGACTAGCGGGAGAGATGAGCAGTTCTTC
- | - | TRBJ1-1 | TRBV30 | CAWSAFPGRPEAKAEAFF | TGTGCCTGGAGTGCCTTCCCAGGGAGGCCTGAGGCCAAGGCTGAAGCTTTCTTT
TRBD1 | - | TRBJ1-2 | TRBV29-1 | CGVVDRYNYGYTF | TGCGGCGTTGTGGACAGGTATAACTATGGCTACACCTTC
- | many | TRBJ2-1 | TRBV13 | CASSSRRTYNEQFF | TGTGCCAGCAGCTCCCGCCGGACCTACAATGAGCAGTTCTTC
- | many | TRBJ1-4 | TRBV12-3/TRBV12-4 | CASSSGSPEGEKLFF | TGTGCCAGCAGTTCCGGGAGTCCGGAGGGTGAAAAACTGTTTTTT
- | many | TRBJ1-2 | TRBV11-3 | CASSPRQDGFVRCYTF | TGTGCCAGCAGCCCCCGACAGGATGGGTTTGTGAGATGTTACACCTTC
TRBD1 | few | TRBJ2-1 | TRBV5-1 | CARWWTGGSNEQFF | TGCGCCAGGTGGTGGACAGGGGGCTCCAATGAGCAGTTCTTC
- | many | TRBJ2-3 | TRBV12-3/TRBV12-4 | CASSFPGTIPTDTQYF | TGTGCCAGCAGTTTCCCCGGGACCATACCCACAGATACGCAGTATTTT
TRBD1 | few | TRBJ1-3 | TRBV30 | CAWSGTGGNTIYF | TGTGCCTGGAGCGGGACAGGGGGAAACACCATATATTTT
- | few | TRBJ2-7 | TRBV4-2 | CASSQGTQNYEQYF | TGTGCCAGCAGCCAGGGGACACAAAACTACGAGCAGTACTTC
- | - | TRBJ2-3 | TRBV27 | CASSFGSPDTQYF | TGTGCCAGCAGTTTTGGATCGCCAGATACGCAGTATTTT
- | few | TRBJ1-1 | TRBV7-2 | CASSPRYVMNTEAFF | TGTGCCAGCAGCCCAAGATACGTTATGAACACTGAAGCTTTCTTT
- | - | TRBJ2-1 | TRBV7-9 | CASSSHISGSSYNEQFF | TGTGCCAGCAGCAGTCACATTAGCGGAAGCTCCTACAATGAGCAGTTCTTC
- | many | TRBJ2-3 | TRBV6-1 | CASRKGQVNTDTQYF | TGTGCCAGCAGAAAGGGACAAGTCAACACAGATACGCAGTATTTT
- | many | TRBJ1-2 | TRBV28 | CASSLSNFVGGYTF | TGTGCCAGCAGTTTATCGAATTTCGTGGGTGGCTACACCTTC
TRBD1 | - | TRBJ2-6 | TRBV24-1 | CATTPDRGFSGANVLTF | TGTGCCACCACCCCGGACAGGGGGTTCTCTGGGGCCAACGTCCTGACTTTC
TRBD2 | many | TRBJ2-5 | TRBV11-2 | CASSLTAGLAGKETQYF | TGTGCCAGCAGCTTAACAGCTGGACTAGCGGGAAAAGAGACCCAGTACTTC
TRBD2 | few | TRBJ2-7 | TRBV2 | CASTKGGLAGGPSYDEQYF | TGTGCCAGCACCAAAGGGGGACTAGCGGGAGGGCCGAGTTACGACGAGCAGTACTTC
- | once | TRBJ2-1 | TRBV5-1 | CASSLAGSSVNEQFF | TGCGCCAGCAGCTTGGCCGGGTCTAGCGTCAATGAGCAGTTCTTC
TRBD2 | - | TRBJ2-7 | TRBV3-1 | CASSEALAGDYEQYF | TGTGCCAGCAGCGAAGCCCTGGCGGGAGACTACGAGCAGTACTTC
- | - | TRBJ2-2 | TRBV6-1 | CARVAGVGELFF | TGTGCCAGGGTGGCGGGTGTCGGGGAGCTGTTTTTT
TRBD2 | - | TRBJ2-1 | TRBV6-1 | CASELPSGGNNEQFF | TGTGCCAGCGAACTACCTAGCGGGGGAAACAATGAGCAGTTCTTC
TRBD2 | - | TRBJ2-5 | TRBV7-2 | CASSRAGLAGGSQETQYF | TGTGCCAGCAGCCGCGCGGGACTAGCGGGAGGGAGTCAAGAGACCCAGTACTTC
- | few | TRBJ1-1 | TRBV3-1 | CASSHLPGPSKAFF | TGTGCCAGCAGCCACCTTCCGGGCCCCTCAAAGGCTTTCTTT
- | few | TRBJ2-3 | TRBV6-5 | CASSYWGQDTQYF | TGTGCCAGCAGTTACTGGGGACAAGATACGCAGTATTTT
TRBD1 | many | TRBJ2-7 | TRBV28 | CASSLWGQGHYEQYF | TGTGCCAGCAGTTTATGGGGACAGGGCCATTACGAGCAGTACTTC
TRBD2 | few | TRBJ2-3 | TRBV10-3 | CASSGAGGPDTQYF | TGTGCCTCCTCCGGGGCGGGAGGGCCAGATACGCAGTATTTT
TRBD2 | - | TRBJ2-3 | TRBV20-1 | CSVGSGRDNTDTQYF | TGCAGTGTGGGTAGCGGGAGAGATAACACAGATACGCAGTATTTT
TRBD1 | few | TRBJ2-2 | TRBV24-1 | CATSDFGRQGSGELFF | TGTGCCACCAGTGATTTTGGGCGACAGGGGAGCGGGGAGCTGTTTTTT
- | few | TRBJ1-5 | TRBV6-1 | CASSVWDQPQHF | TGTGCCAGCAGTGTTTGGGATCAGCCCCAGCATTTT
- | many | TRBJ2-3 | TRBV2 | CASKQTADTQYF | TGTGCCAGCAAACAGACAGCAGATACGCAGTATTTT
TRBD2 | many | TRBJ2-3 | TRBV29-1 | CSVGTSDGRDTQYF | TGCAGCGTTGGGACTAGCGATGGTAGAGATACGCAGTATTTT
TRBD2 | many | TRBJ2-1 | TRBV3-1 | CASSPTSGEQFF | TGTGCCAGCAGTCCCACTAGCGGGGAGCAGTTCTTC
- | many | TRBJ1-2 | TRBV28 | CASVRNYGYTF | TGTGCCAGCGTAAGGAACTATGGCTACACCTTC
- | - | TRBJ2-5 | TRBV2 | CAAGDDQETQYF | TGTGCCGCAGGGGACGACCAAGAGACCCAGTACTTC
- | few | TRBJ2-3 | TRBV20-1 | CSARDVAVTDTQYF | TGCAGTGCTAGAGATGTGGCAGTCACAGATACGCAGTATTTT